The 18 T cell receptor beta chains below all came from one sample that was sequenced in a study of cytomegalovirus exposure and HLA in healthy donors. PCR employed 60 Vbeta and 13 Jbeta primers. Method: immunoSEQ multiplex PCR; TCRdb's copy keeps in-frame clones and lacks some. The data hold some 150,000 clones, with over 60% observed a single time. Sequenced input: PBMCs. All receptors come from a woman between 25 and 40 years old in good health and CMV-seropositive.

In its sample, this clone was seen once. The J gene is TRBJ1-1, the V gene TRBV5-1; D not certain. Looked up from germline, CDR1 is SGHRS and CDR2 is YFSETQ. The V and J ends lost 4 bases and 3 bases respectively, with 19 bases between them. This CDR3 comprises 16 residues. CDR3 coding DNA: TGCGCCAGCAGCCCCGGACTCGGCAGGACGGACACTGAAGCTTTCTTT. Its translation is CASSPGLGRTDTEAFF.

CDR3 sequence (DNA): TGTGCCAGCAGCTTGGGGGGGACTGAGCCCCAGCATTTT. This codes for CASSLGGTEPQHF. The V gene is TRBV7-9, the J gene TRBJ1-5; D may be TRBD1 (5 bases). The CDR3 consists of 13 residues. V was clipped by 3 bases and J by 8 bases, with 11 bases between them. Germline values: CDR1 SEHNR, CDR2 FQNEAQ (reference sequence).

The rearrangement uses TRBV6-5 and TRBJ1-1, with 10 bases identical to TRBD1. Germline CDR1 MNHEY, CDR2 SVGAGI. The CDR3 totals 13 residues. Trimming cost V 3 bases and J 11 bases; bases outside gene matches: 6. The CDR3 reads CASSYSDRGHAFF. The CDR3 DNA reads TGTGCCAGCAGTTATAGTGACAGGGGGCATGCTTTCTTT.

This clone was seen a few times. The J gene is TRBJ2-3, the V gene TRBV5-6, with D possibly TRBD1 on 5 matching bases. CDR3 size: 13 residues. The V gene lost 6 bases and the J gene lost 0 bases, with 8 bases spanning the gap. The germline V gene encodes CDR1 SGHDT and CDR2 YYEEEE. The chain's CDR3 is CASKGVSTDTQYF. In DNA form, the CDR3 reads TGTGCCAGCAAAGGGGTCAGCACAGATACGCAGTATTTT.

In this sample, this clone turned up a few times. The chain recombines TRBV5-1 with TRBJ1-4; 9 nucleotides agree with TRBD1. Germline V lookup: CDR1 SGHRS, CDR2 YFSETQ. The CDR3 has 15 residues. V lost 4 bases to trimming and J lost 10 bases; unmatched junction nucleotides: 11. CDR3 amino acids: CASSPDGQGQIKLFF. CDR3 sequence (DNA): TGCGCCAGCAGCCCTGACGGACAGGGGCAGATAAAACTGTTTTTT.

This clone occurred a few times. The chain couples TRBV18 to TRBJ1-1; D gene ambiguous. Germline-derived CDR1 and CDR2 are KGHSH and LQKENI. The V gene lost 0 bases and the J gene lost 4 bases, with 9 bases spanning the gap. CDR3 length: 14 amino acids. The DNA for the CDR3 is TGTGCCAGCTCACCACCGCAGGCGGGCACTGAAGCTTTCTTT. Translating gives CASSPPQAGTEAFF.

Points on this clone: The sample carries other DNA sequences with the same CDR3. CDR3 nucleotide sequence: TGTGCCAGCAGCCTGGGGGGCTACGAGCAGTACTTC. Amino acids: CASSLGGYEQYF. V usage is TRBV6-5 and J usage is TRBJ2-7, with a tentative D call TRBD2 (6 bases). The CDR3 length is 12 residues. The germline V gene encodes CDR1 MNHEY and CDR2 SVGAGI. Trimming left V 6 bases short and J 3 bases short, with 9 bases between.

The chain uses TRBV5-6 and TRBJ1-2; possible D gene TRBD1, 5 bases. Germline V gene sequence: CDR1 SGHDT, CDR2 YYEEEE. The ends were cut back, 4 bases at V and 3 bases at J, with 7 bases in the middle. The CDR3 consists of 12 residues. The CDR3 region is CASSDSYYGYTF. CDR3 DNA: TGTGCCAGCAGCGACAGTTACTATGGCTACACCTTC.

The chain links TRBV10-3 to TRBJ2-3; TRBD1 agrees at 10 bases. The CDR3 contains 16 residues. Trimming removed 3 bases from V and 0 bases from J; junction bases left unmatched: 3. CDR1 ENHRY and CDR2 SYGVKD come from the germline V gene. The CDR3 loop is CAISDPGQGSTDTQYF. The CDR3 DNA reads TGTGCCATCAGTGATCCGGGACAGGGGAGCACAGATACGCAGTATTTT.

This sequence joins TRBV30 and TRBJ2-1; D possibly corresponds to TRBD1 (5 bases). CDR1 is GTSNPN and CDR2 is SVGIG in the germline V gene (reference sequence). The CDR3 totals 14 residues. Between the trimmed V and J ends, which lost 0 bases and 6 bases, there was a span of 12 bases. The CDR3 region is CAWSVGQRRNEQFF. The CDR3 nucleotides read TGTGCCTGGAGTGTAGGACAAAGGCGCAATGAGCAGTTCTTC. Together with reference TRBV30 and TRBJ2-1, the CDR3 gives the full variable domain: SQTIHQWPATLVQPVGSPLSLECTVEGTSNPNLYWYRQAAGRGLQLLFYSVGIGQISSEVPQNLSASRPQDRQFILSSKKLLLSDSGFYLCAWSVGQRRNEQFFGPGTRLTVL.

This clone was observed a single time. Relative to the germline gene, one junction end is altered; a read error may explain this. The V gene is TRBV19, the J gene TRBJ1-2; 9 nucleotides align to TRBD1. The CDR3 covers 13 residues. Germline CDR1 is LNHDA and CDR2 is SQIVND (reference sequence). Here the CDR3 reads CASTIQGARGYTF. The DNA for the CDR3 is TGTGCCAGTACTATACAGGGGGCGAGGGGCTACACCTTC.

The chain combines TRBV6-1 with TRBJ2-7; D not resolved. This CDR3 is 15 amino acids long. Germline CDR1 MNHNS, CDR2 SASEGT. The ends were cut back, 3 bases at V and 3 bases at J, with 15 bases in the middle. Here the CDR3 reads CASSDWPRLYYEQYF. CDR3 DNA: TGTGCCAGCAGTGACTGGCCCAGGCTATACTACGAGCAGTACTTC.

J is TRBJ2-5 and V is TRBV9, with D perhaps TRBD2 (6 bases). V was clipped by 0 bases and J by 1 base, with 7 bases between them. Germline V gives CDR1 SGDLS, CDR2 YYNGEE. This CDR3 comprises 14 residues. The CDR3 DNA reads as TGTGCCAGCAGCGTAGGGCGGGGCCAAGAGACCCAGTACTTC. It encodes CASSVGRGQETQYF.

The rearrangement joins TRBV6-5 to TRBJ1-2; 10 bases are a match to TRBD1. The V gene end was trimmed by 6 bases and the J gene end by 6 bases; junction bases not matched to a gene: 7. The CDR3 sequence is 14 residues long. The V gene's germline CDR1 is MNHEY and CDR2 SVGAGI. In nucleotides, the CDR3 is TGTGCCAGCAGCTATACGACAGGGGGCAATGGCTACACCTTC. As protein: CASSYTTGGNGYTF.

The rearrangement joins TRBV7-2 to TRBJ2-7; 8 bases agree with TRBD1. The junction had 6 bases not matched to a gene; V was cut back by 3 bases and J by 5 bases. Germline V lookup: CDR1 SGHTA, CDR2 FQGNSA. The CDR3 is 14 amino acids. DNA for the CDR3: TGTGCCAGCAGCTTGCAGGGGGCGAGAAACGAGCAGTACTTC. It specifies CASSLQGARNEQYF.

The chain recombines TRBV27 with TRBJ1-5, with D possibly matching TRBD1 (5 bases). CDR1 and CDR2 from the germline V gene are MNHEY and SMNVEV (reference sequence). Trimming stripped 2 bases from V and 6 bases from J, with 14 bases between. CDR3 length: 15 residues. In DNA, the CDR3 is TGTGCCAGCAGTTTAATTGGAGGGGCCCCTCAGCCCCAGCATTTT. It translates to CASSLIGGAPQPQHF.

V gene TRBV5-1 combines with J gene TRBJ2-5; D gene uncertain. Trimming pared 0 bases from V and 1 base from J, leaving 7 bases between. Germline V gene sequence: CDR1 SGHRS, CDR2 YFSETQ. CDR3 length equals 14 residues. The CDR3 DNA sequence: TGCGCCAGCAGCTTGGCCACCAGCCAAGAGACCCAGTACTTC. This gives the protein CASSLATSQETQYF.

The rearrangement joins TRBV5-1 to TRBJ2-5; a weak D match, TRBD2 (5 bases). The germline CDR1 and CDR2 sequences are SGHRS and YFSETQ. Trimming shortened V by 4 bases and J by 0 bases, and 16 bases separated the two germline ends. The CDR3 contains 16 residues. As DNA, the CDR3 is TGCGCCAGCAGCCCTGCTAGCAGTTCGTACCAAGAGACCCAGTACTTC. This sequence encodes CASSPASSSYQETQYF.